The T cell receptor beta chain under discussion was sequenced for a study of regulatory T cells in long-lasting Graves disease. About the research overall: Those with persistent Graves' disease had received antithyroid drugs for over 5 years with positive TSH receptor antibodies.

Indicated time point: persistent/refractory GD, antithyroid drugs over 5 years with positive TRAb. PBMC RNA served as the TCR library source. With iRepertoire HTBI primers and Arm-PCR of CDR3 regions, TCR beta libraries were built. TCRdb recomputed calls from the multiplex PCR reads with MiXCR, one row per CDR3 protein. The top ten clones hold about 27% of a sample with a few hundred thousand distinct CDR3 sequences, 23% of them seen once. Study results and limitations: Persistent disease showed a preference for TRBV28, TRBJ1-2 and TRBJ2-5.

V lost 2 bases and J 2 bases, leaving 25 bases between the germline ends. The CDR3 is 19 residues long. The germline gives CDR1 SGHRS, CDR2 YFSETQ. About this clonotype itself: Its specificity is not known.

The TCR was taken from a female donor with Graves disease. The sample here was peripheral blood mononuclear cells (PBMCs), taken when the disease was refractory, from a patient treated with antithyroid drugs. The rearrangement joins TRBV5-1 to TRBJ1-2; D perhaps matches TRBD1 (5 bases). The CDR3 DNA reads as TGCGCCAGCAGCTTTATGTTCGGGCCATCGCGGGGCAAAAACTATGGCTACACCTTC. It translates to CASSFMFGPSRGKNYGYTF.